The table lists the clone carrying this T cell receptor beta chain with a count of one. Its specificity is unknown. This CDR3 is built from 13 residues. Per the germline V gene, CDR1 is MNHNY and CDR2 is SVGAGI (reference sequence). Trimming shortened V by 5 bases and J by 6 bases, and 12 bases separated the two germline ends. This entry is derived from a study of Ad26.COV2.S vaccination and SARS-CoV-2 variants. Study as a whole: Administration of Ad26.COV2.S was intramuscular, either once or twice 56 days apart.

This sample's treatment: some 19 received Ad26.COV2.S at low or high dose, single or two shots; about five received placebo; per-sample allocation not given. Collection of samples fell on day 63 after the first vaccine or placebo injection. Generated by immunoSEQ multiplex PCR, the TCRdb table keeps only in-frame clones and is missing some. Of approximately 420,000 clones listed, 88% are singletons. General study findings and limits: Reported post-vaccination CD8+ and CD4+ T cell responses to spike showed substantial breadth.

The source was peripheral blood, collected in a trial of Ad26.COV2.S vaccine versus placebo. The chain links TRBV6-6 to TRBJ2-3; D uncertain. The TCR originated in a person between 18 and 65 years old who received the Ad26.COV2.S COVID-19 vaccine or a placebo. CDR3 sequence reads: CASSTVTVDTQYF. The CDR3 DNA follows: TGTGCCAGCAGTACCGTGACGGTGGATACGCAGTATTTT.